The subject of this entry is one TCR beta chain. Antigen unknown. Expressed TCRB transcripts were sequenced, since all the RNA that had been isolated was reverse transcribed. Generated by immunoSEQ multiplex PCR, the TCRdb table keeps only in-frame clones and is missing some. The sample lists roughly 700,000 clones, under 15% seen once, with approximately 0.022% in the top ten. The sample originates from a study of beta chain features in type 1 diabetes. Study-level findings and limits: TCRB CDR3 length was moderately but significantly reduced in all four CD4+ subsets of Type 1 diabetes patients. Using cDNA template may skew counts toward highly expressing activated cells. More deletions and fewer insertions at VDJ junctions were found in patients with type 1 diabetes.

Via the markers CD45RO/CCR7/CD25/CD127/CD95/CD27, stem cell-like memory, regulatory, central memory and naive CD4+ cells were sorted. Populations obtained by sorting all exceeded 95% purity. Per the germline V gene, CDR1 is GTSNPN and CDR2 is SVGIG (reference sequence). Trimming stripped 2 bases from V and 8 bases from J, with 13 bases between. The CDR3 runs 13 residues. The receptor comes from a man in his late teens or twenties with type 1 diabetes. J is TRBJ1-5 and V is TRBV30, with D hard to call. The sequenced material came from naive CD4+ T cells from blood. The CDR3 spells CAWSTGANEPQHF. The CDR3 DNA reads as TGTGCCTGGAGTACGGGAGCCAACGAGCCCCAGCATTTT.